These 5 T cell receptor beta chains were sequenced from one sample in a study of T-cell reconstitution after alpha-beta-depleted transplantation in children. Unique molecular identifiers were incorporated when the TCRbeta library was constructed. TCRdb called the PCR reads again in MiXCR, with one record for every CDR3 protein. Among about 540,000 distinct CDR3 sequences listed, approximately 16% were seen once. Source: PBMCs from the stem cell graft donor, taken from the stem cell graft. The receptors here all came from a human donor who donated a stem cell graft to a child with acute lymphoblastic leukemia.

CDR3 sequence (DNA): TGTGCCAGCAGTTTTTCCATCCGGGGCACTGAAGCTTTCTTT. Protein product: CASSFSIRGTEAFF. V is TRBV28 and J is TRBJ1-1; unclear D gene. The CDR3 contains 14 residues. The ends were cut back, 3 bases at V and 4 bases at J, with 12 bases in the middle. Germline V CDR1 and CDR2: MDHEN, SYDVKM. The full variable domain, completed using reference TRBV28 and TRBJ1-1, is DVKVTQSSRYLVKRTGEKVFLECVQDMDHENMFWYRQDPGLGLRLIYFSYDVKMKEKGDIPEGYSVSREKKERFSLILESASTNQTSMYLCASSFSIRGTEAFFGQGTRLTVV.

This clonotype has more than one count but fewer than ten. V is TRBV4-2 and J is TRBJ2-2, with D possibly TRBD2 on 5 matching bases. Germline values: CDR1 LGHNA, CDR2 YNFKEQ. Trimming stripped 4 bases from V and 4 bases from J, with 10 bases between. This CDR3 spans 14 amino acids. The CDR3 region is CASSPPLGTGELFF. Written as DNA, the CDR3 is TGTGCCAGCAGCCCGCCACTAGGCACCGGGGAGCTGTTTTTT.

This clonotype has more than one count but fewer than ten. The chain joins TRBV12-3 or TRBV12-4 to TRBJ1-3; D is uncertain. There are 15 residues in the CDR3. The germline V and J ends were trimmed by 3 bases and 2 bases, with 11 bases remaining between them. CDR3 amino acids: CASSLRYQTGNTIYF. For the CDR3, the DNA is TGTGCCAGCAGTTTGCGGTACCAAACTGGAAACACCATATATTTT.

The chain is built from TRBV5-1 and TRBJ2-5, with D unclear. Germline CDR1 and CDR2: SGHRS and YFSETQ. There are 16 residues in the CDR3. Trimming removed 2 bases from V and 2 bases from J, with 16 bases in between. The CDR3 spells CASSLGPTGGQETQYF. CDR3 nucleotide sequence: TGCGCCAGCAGCTTAGGACCCACCGGTGGACAAGAGACCCAGTACTTC.

V and J are TRBV9 and TRBJ2-7; D remains ambiguous. The CDR3 has 12 residues. Germline V gene sequence: CDR1 SGDLS, CDR2 YYNGEE. V shed 3 bases and J shed 3 bases, with 7 bases lying between them. The CDR3: CASSAVGYEQYF. In DNA, the CDR3 is TGTGCCAGCAGCGCGGTGGGCTACGAGCAGTACTTC.